This TCR beta chain was sequenced in a study of blood T cell repertoires in COVID-19. Across the study: The samples span acute and convalescent COVID-19 from the United States, Italy and Spain.

This clone was detected only a few times. Trimming pared 0 bases from V and 3 bases from J, leaving 14 bases between. Germline assignment: CDR1 LGHNA and CDR2 YSLEER. This CDR3 contains 16 residues. Data came from immunoSEQ multiplex PCR; TCRdb stores just in-frame clones and leaves some out. The sample shows 150,000 to 200,000 clones, approximately 80% of them seen only once. Sequencing was carried out using peripheral blood. The chain couples TRBV4-3 to TRBJ1-2; D gene unclear. The clonotype was recovered from a woman aged 80 or older with acute or convalescent COVID-19. CDR3: CASSQEYRVSDYGYTF. The CDR3 DNA is TGCGCCAGCAGCCAAGAGTATCGGGTGAGCGACTATGGCTACACCTTC.